The 2 T cell receptor beta chains presented below share a single source sample, sequenced in a study of molecular identifiers for immune sequencing clone quantification. TCRdb passed the PCR reads through MiXCR, listing each CDR3 protein once. The sample carries around 460,000 distinct CDR3 sequences, around 21% recorded once. Source material: naive CD8+ T cells from blood, with Jurkat cell RNA spiked in. Subset reported: FACS-sorted CD8+CD4-CCR7+CD45RA+ naive T cells. The receptors derive from a human donor in good health. Some libraries in this study had Jurkat cell RNA spiked in.

The chain is built from TRBV27 and TRBJ2-7; TRBD1 might be the D (6 bases). This CDR3 has 13 amino acids. Between the trimmed V and J ends, which lost 5 bases and 0 bases, there was a span of 8 bases. Germline assignment: CDR1 MNHEY and CDR2 SMNVEV (reference sequence). The CDR3 loop reads CASSGQSSYEQYF. In DNA form, the CDR3 reads TGTGCCAGCAGTGGACAGAGCTCCTACGAGCAGTACTTC.

This clonotype occurred many times. The chain combines TRBV4-1 with TRBJ1-5, with D hard to call. CDR1 and CDR2 from the germline V gene are MGHRA and YSYEKL. V was shortened by 3 bases and J by 0 bases, with 3 bases between the two germline ends. This CDR3 has 13 amino acids. The CDR3 is CASSHSSNQPQHF. The DNA for the CDR3 is TGCGCCAGCAGCCACAGTAGCAATCAGCCCCAGCATTTT.